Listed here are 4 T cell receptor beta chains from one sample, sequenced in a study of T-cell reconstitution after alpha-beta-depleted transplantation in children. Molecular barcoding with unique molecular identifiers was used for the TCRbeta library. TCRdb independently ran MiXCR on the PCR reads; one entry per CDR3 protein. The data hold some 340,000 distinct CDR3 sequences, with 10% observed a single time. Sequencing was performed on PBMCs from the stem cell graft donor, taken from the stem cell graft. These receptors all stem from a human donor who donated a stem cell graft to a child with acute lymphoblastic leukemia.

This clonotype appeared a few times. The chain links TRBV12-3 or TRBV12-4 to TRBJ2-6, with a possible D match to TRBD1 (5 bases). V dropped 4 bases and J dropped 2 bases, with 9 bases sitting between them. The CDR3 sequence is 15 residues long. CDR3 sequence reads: CASSYTRAGANVLTF. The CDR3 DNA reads TGTGCCAGCAGTTACACCAGGGCTGGGGCCAACGTCCTGACTTTC.

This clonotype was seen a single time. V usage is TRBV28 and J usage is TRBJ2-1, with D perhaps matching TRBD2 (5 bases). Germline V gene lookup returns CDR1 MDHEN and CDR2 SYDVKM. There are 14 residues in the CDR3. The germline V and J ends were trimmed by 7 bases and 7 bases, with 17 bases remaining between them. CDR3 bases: TGTGCCAGCAATGGGCGGGCTGGCATAAATGAGCAGTTCTTC. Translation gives CASNGRAGINEQFF.

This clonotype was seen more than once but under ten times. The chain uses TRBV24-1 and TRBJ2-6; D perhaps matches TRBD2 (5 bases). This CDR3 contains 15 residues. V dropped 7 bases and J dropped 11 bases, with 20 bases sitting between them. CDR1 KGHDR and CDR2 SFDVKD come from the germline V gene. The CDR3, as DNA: TGTGCCACCAGCCTCGGGGTGGATGTGACCGACGTCCTGACTTTC. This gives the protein CATSLGVDVTDVLTF.

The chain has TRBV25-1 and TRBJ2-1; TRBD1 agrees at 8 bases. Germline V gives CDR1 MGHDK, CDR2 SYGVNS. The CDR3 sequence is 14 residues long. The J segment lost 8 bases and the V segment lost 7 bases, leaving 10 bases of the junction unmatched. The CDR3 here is CASNNGQGSDEQFF. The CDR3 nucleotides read TGTGCCAGCAATAACGGACAGGGAAGCGATGAGCAGTTCTTC.